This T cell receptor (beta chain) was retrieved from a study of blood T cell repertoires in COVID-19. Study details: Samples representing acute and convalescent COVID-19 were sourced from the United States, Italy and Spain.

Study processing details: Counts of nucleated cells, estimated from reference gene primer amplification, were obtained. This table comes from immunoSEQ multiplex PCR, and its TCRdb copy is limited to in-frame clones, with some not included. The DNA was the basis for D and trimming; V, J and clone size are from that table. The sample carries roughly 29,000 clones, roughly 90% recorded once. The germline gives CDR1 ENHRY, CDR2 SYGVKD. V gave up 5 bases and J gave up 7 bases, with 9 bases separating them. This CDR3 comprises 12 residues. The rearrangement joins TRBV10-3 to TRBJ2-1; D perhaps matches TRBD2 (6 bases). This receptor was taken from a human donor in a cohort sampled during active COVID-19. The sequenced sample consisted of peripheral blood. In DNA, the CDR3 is TGTGCCATCAGTTGGACTAATAATGAGCAGTTCTTC. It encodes CAISWTNNEQFF.